The 20 T cell receptor beta chains below come from one sample, sequenced in a study of beta chain features in type 1 diabetes. Expressed TCRB transcripts were sequenced, since all the RNA that had been isolated was reverse transcribed. The method was immunoSEQ multiplex PCR; TCRdb's version includes in-frame clones alone and lacks a portion of them. The sample has roughly 170,000 clones, approximately 13% seen once; the top ten hold about 0.66%. Sample: central memory CD4+ T cells from blood. The receptors were gathered from a young woman in good health.

The V and J genes are TRBV6-6 and TRBJ1-2, with TRBD1 matching over 10 bases. Per germline, CDR1 MNHNY and CDR2 SVGAGI (reference sequence). CDR3 length: 14 residues. Germline trimming cut 6 bases from V and 8 bases from J; bases unmatched to any gene: 9. CDR3 sequence: CASSRDRGVRGYTF. CDR3 nucleotide sequence: TGTGCCAGCAGCCGGGACAGGGGAGTGCGGGGCTACACCTTC.

This clone came up a few times. This rearrangement joins TRBV18 to TRBJ1-4, with unresolved D. Germline V gene sequence: CDR1 KGHSH, CDR2 LQKENI. The CDR3 extends over 14 amino acids. V was cut by 3 bases and J by 0 bases, with 5 bases left in between. CDR3 nucleotide sequence: TGTGCCAGCTCACCTAGTGCAACTAATGAAAAACTGTTTTTT. Protein: CASSPSATNEKLFF.

This clone showed up many times. The chain employs TRBV6-6 and TRBJ2-3; weak D call: TRBD1 (6 bases). This CDR3 contains 14 residues. The V end lost 7 bases, the J end lost 0 bases, and 11 bases lay between the germline ends. Germline lookup yields CDR1 MNHNY and CDR2 SVGAGI (reference sequence). DNA for the CDR3: TGTGCCAGCAAAGGGGACACCAGCACAGATACGCAGTATTTT. The encoded protein is CASKGDTSTDTQYF.

This rearrangement joins TRBV11-2 to TRBJ1-4, with D possibly being TRBD1 (6 bases). The V gene's germline CDR1 is SGHAT and CDR2 FQNNGV. The CDR3 is 15 residues long. Trimming shortened V by 4 bases and J by 5 bases, and 14 bases separated the two germline ends. CDR3 sequence (DNA): TGTGCCAGCAGCTCAGGGGACACTGCAAATGAAAAACTGTTTTTT. Translation gives CASSSGDTANEKLFF. Looking up the rest from reference TRBV11-2 and TRBJ1-4 gives the full variable domain: EAGVAQSPRYKIIEKRQSVAFWCNPISGHATLYWYQQILGQGPKLLIQFQNNGVVDDSQLPKDRFSAERLKGVDSTLKIQPAKLEDSAVYLCASSSGDTANEKLFFGSGTQLSVL.

There are a few counts of this clone. V is TRBV7-2 and J is TRBJ2-4; 15 positions agree with TRBD2. The germline V gene has CDR1 SGHTA and CDR2 FQGNSA. The CDR3 sequence is 19 residues long. The V and J ends lost 0 bases and 7 bases, in that order; junction bases with no gene match: 10. CDR3 nucleotide sequence: TGTGCCAGCAGCTTAGCGCTAAGGACTAGCGGGAGGGTCACCAACATTCAGTACTTC. Protein: CASSLALRTSGRVTNIQYF.

The chain links TRBV29-1 to TRBJ1-5, with 7 nucleotides matching TRBD1. Germline CDR1 reads SQVTM; CDR2 reads ANQGSEA. The ends lost 4 bases at V and 2 bases at J; junction bases unmatched: 5. This CDR3 is 14 amino acids long. The CDR3 region has the DNA TGCAGCGTTGTGACAGGGACGGGCAATCAGCCCCAGCATTTT. Amino acids: CSVVTGTGNQPQHF.

This sequence joins TRBV30 and TRBJ2-7; TRBD2 might be the D (6 bases). This CDR3 contains 14 residues. Germline CDR1 reads GTSNPN; CDR2 reads SVGIG (reference sequence). Trimming removed 4 bases from V and 0 bases from J, with 13 bases in between. CDR3 coding DNA: TGTGCCTGGAAGCAGGGAGGTAGCTCCTACGAGCAGTACTTC. Protein sequence: CAWKQGGSSYEQYF.

In this sample, this clone turned up a few times. This chain links TRBV27 with TRBJ2-4; D is perhaps TRBD2 (6 bases). From germline, CDR1 is MNHEY and CDR2 SMNVEV (reference sequence). Trimming left V 4 bases short and J 8 bases short, with 18 bases between. The CDR3 covers 15 residues. This CDR3 reads CASSSRGPGGYIQYF. Here the CDR3 DNA reads TGTGCCAGCAGTTCTCGAGGGCCTGGGGGGTACATTCAGTACTTC.

This clone appeared a few times. V and J are TRBV11-3 and TRBJ2-5; the match to TRBD1 covers 8 bases. Trimming took 5 bases from V and 5 from J; bases not matched to a gene: 4. The CDR3 sequence is 13 residues long. Germline V gene lookup returns CDR1 SGHNT and CDR2 YENEEA. The CDR3 coding sequence is TGTGCCAGCAGCCTCAGGGGGCAGGAGACCCAGTACTTC. As protein: CASSLRGQETQYF. Using reference TRBV11-3 and TRBJ2-5 for the parts outside the CDR3, the full variable domain is EAGVVQSPRYKIIEKKQPVAFWCNPISGHNTLYWYLQNLGQGPELLIRYENEEAVDDSQLPKDRFSAERLKGVDSTLKIQPAELGDSAVYLCASSLRGQETQYFGPGTRLLVL.

As regards this clone: Compared with germline, one end of the junction differs, possibly owing to a read error. CDR3 residues: CASSMTSGNTGELFF. CDR3 DNA: TGTGCCAGCAGCATGACTAGCGGGAACACGGGGGAGCTGTTTTTT. V usage is TRBV7-9 and J usage is TRBJ2-2; 11 bases align to TRBD2. This CDR3 spans 15 amino acids. In germline, CDR1 is SEHNR, CDR2 FQNEAQ (reference sequence).

This chain connects TRBV27 to TRBJ1-3; TRBD1 might be the D (6 bases). This CDR3 comprises 13 residues. The germline V gene encodes CDR1 MNHEY and CDR2 SMNVEV (reference sequence). Deletions cut 7 bases from V and 2 bases from J, with 9 bases between. The DNA for the CDR3 is TGTGCCAGCAAGGGGGTTCCTGGAAACACCATATATTTT. Its translation is CASKGVPGNTIYF.

This clone appeared a few times. This chain connects TRBV28 to TRBJ2-1; unclear D gene. V was trimmed by 8 bases and J by 7 bases, leaving 9 bases between them. The CDR3 has 11 residues. The germline V gene encodes CDR1 MDHEN and CDR2 SYDVKM. The CDR3 coding sequence is TGTGCCAGCCTGACACCGAATGAGCAGTTCTTC. Its protein product is CASLTPNEQFF. Drawing the rest from reference TRBV28 and TRBJ2-1, the complete variable domain is DVKVTQSSRYLVKRTGEKVFLECVQDMDHENMFWYRQDPGLGLRLIYFSYDVKMKEKGDIPEGYSVSREKKERFSLILESASTNQTSMYLCASLTPNEQFFGPGTRLTVL.

This clone was detected many times. The V and J genes are TRBV28 and TRBJ2-7; 7 positions agree with TRBD1. The CDR3 has 16 residues. With 4 bases clipped from V and 0 bases from J, the junction kept 9 bases outside the gene matches. Germline CDR1 is MDHEN and CDR2 is SYDVKM. CDR3: CASSWSTGTDSYEQYF. The CDR3 DNA reads as TGTGCCAGCAGTTGGTCGACCGGGACAGACTCCTACGAGCAGTACTTC.

The DNA of the CDR3 is TGTGCCAGCAGCCTGGGACAGCCGGAAAACTATGGCTACACCTTC. This translates into CASSLGQPENYGYTF. V gene TRBV5-4 combines with J gene TRBJ1-2; 7 bases match TRBD1. This CDR3 comprises 15 residues. Germline CDR1 SGHNT, CDR2 YYREEE (reference sequence). Trimming took 4 bases from V and 2 from J; bases not matched to a gene: 8.

This clone was counted a few times. This chain joins TRBV10-3 and TRBJ2-5, with 8 bases aligning to TRBD2. The CDR3 has 14 residues. The V gene end was trimmed by 11 bases and the J gene end by 4 bases; junction bases not matched to a gene: 12. In germline, CDR1 is ENHRY, CDR2 SYGVKD. CDR3 amino acids: CAARSGLALETQYF. CDR3 bases: TGTGCCGCGAGGAGTGGACTAGCCCTAGAGACCCAGTACTTC.

The V call is TRBV7-9, the J call TRBJ1-2, with no clear D. The length of the CDR3 is 13 residues. Germline assignment: CDR1 SEHNR and CDR2 FQNEAQ (reference sequence). Between the trimmed V and J ends, which lost 3 bases and 4 bases, there was a span of 9 bases. CDR3 bases: TGTGCCAGCAGCTTGAGGGTATCCTATGGCTACACCTTC. This translates into CASSLRVSYGYTF.

The DNA of the CDR3 is TGCGCCAGCAGCCCCTACGGACTAGCGGGGAATGAGCAGTTCTTC. The encoded protein is CASSPYGLAGNEQFF. The gene calls are TRBV4-3 and TRBJ2-1; 12 nucleotides agree with TRBD2. The V gene end was trimmed by 4 bases and the J gene end by 7 bases; junction bases not matched to a gene: 5. CDR1 and CDR2 (germline): LGHNA, YSLEER. The CDR3 spans 15 residues.

The CDR3 sequence is CATPGGGPNTEAFF. As DNA, the CDR3 is TGTGCCACCCCGGGGGGGGGACCGAACACTGAAGCTTTCTTT. This chain links TRBV27 with TRBJ1-1; a weak D match, TRBD1 (5 bases). Deletions cut 10 bases from V and 1 base from J, with 16 bases between. This CDR3 spans 14 amino acids. The germline V gene has CDR1 MNHEY and CDR2 SMNVEV (reference sequence).

The chain uses TRBV5-1 and TRBJ2-3; TRBD2 agrees at 15 bases. CDR1 SGHRS and CDR2 YFSETQ come from the germline V gene. The CDR3 consists of 19 residues. The V segment lost 3 bases and the J segment 4 bases; nucleotides outside the gene matches: 12. CDR3 loop: CASSSARTSGRARADTQYF. The CDR3 DNA follows: TGCGCCAGCAGCTCGGCAAGGACTAGCGGGAGGGCAAGGGCAGATACGCAGTATTTT.

This clone has just a few counts. The V gene is TRBV4-3, the J gene TRBJ2-7, with TRBD1 identical over 11 bases. Germline CDR1 is LGHNA and CDR2 is YSLEER. Trimming removed 1 base from V and 5 bases from J; junction bases left unmatched: 7. This CDR3 has 16 residues. In DNA form, the CDR3 reads TGCGCCAGCAGCCAAGGGTATGGGACAGGGGGACACGAGCAGTACTTC. The encoded protein is CASSQGYGTGGHEQYF.